This T cell receptor beta chain was obtained from a study of blood T cell repertoires in COVID-19. Across the whole study: Material from acute and convalescent COVID-19 was sourced from the United States, Italy and Spain. PBMCs, B-cell-depleted T cells, or T cells provided the cDNA or gDNA that made up the material.

Points on this clone: Within the sample, other DNA sequences also encode this same CDR3.

As handled by the study authors: For nucleated cells, counts were estimated from reference gene primer amplification. Data came from immunoSEQ multiplex PCR; TCRdb stores just in-frame clones and leaves some out. The D gene and trimming were derived from the DNA, and the V and J assignments and clone size from that table. The profile covers about 73,000 clones, with approximately 90% appearing a single time and approximately 5% taken by the ten largest. The CDR3 is 14 amino acids. Germline V gene lookup returns CDR1 MNHEY and CDR2 SVGAGI. The J segment lost 4 bases and the V segment lost 5 bases, leaving 4 bases of the junction unmatched.

Sequencing was done on a sample of peripheral blood. The V gene is TRBV6-5, the J gene TRBJ1-2; 10 bases align to TRBD1. This receptor was obtained from a woman between 18 and 30 years old with acute or convalescent COVID-19. This chain's CDR3 is CASSTRTGGYGYTF. CDR3 coding DNA: TGTGCCAGCAGTACACGGACAGGGGGCTATGGCTACACCTTC.